Listed here is a single TCR beta chain. Its antigen target is currently unknown. No per-base quality is available; no much larger clone lies one base away. The sample originates from a study of CD8 T cell repertoires and HIV-1 epitope variants (dated by TCRdb to 2019 to 2021). Broadly, across the study: T cells were stimulated in separate culture wells with each of twenty-five peptides representing autologous and known Gag and Nef epitope variants. Using the EasySep Human T Cell Enrichment Kit, T cells were enriched and then co-cultured with an equal number of autologous T cell-negative cells acting as antigen-presenting cells. An aliquot of 1M T cells was saved as an uncultured baseline condition, separate from the 83 T cell cultures. A total of around 83 T cell cultures were run, with each culture condition performed in triplicate except for one peptide, which was performed in duplicate. Tested epitopes included three Gag epitope families and Nef HW9 and YT9. The control conditions were a CMV, EBV and flu peptide pool, the Ebola AY9 epitope as a negative control, and a well with no peptide. The cultures were grown for ten to eleven days in IMDM with gentamicin, and half of the media was changed on days 3 and 7 with IL-2, IL-7 and IL-15 added.

From cysteine to phenylalanine, the CDR3 is 15 amino acids long. The DNA shown is the 45-base CDR3, in frame from base 1. CDR1 is given as SGHRS and CDR2 as YFSETQ, both from the germline V gene. Trimming takes 0 bases from V and 3 bases from J, and the germline ends sit 12 bases apart. The EasySep Human CD8+ T Cell Enrichment Kit was used on day 10 to isolate CD8+ T cells from every culture. The immunoSEQ platform was used to sequence TCR beta CDR3 regions at survey depth. The QIAamp DNA micro kit was used to extract genomic DNA from every cultured and uncultured CD8+ T cell population. The authors processed their data as follows. Samples with under 5,000 productive reads were excluded, and this exclusion removed 5 of the 75 HIV peptide-stimulated cultures. Sequences were trimmed to CDR3 by a MANAFEST web app, and nonproductive sequences, CDR3s under 5 amino acids, and sequences not starting with C or ending with F/W were removed. To count as antigen-specific, a clonotype had to be expanded in at least 2 of 3 replicates compared with the no-peptide control at FDR 0.01, and only within one epitope family. A frequency at least fivefold higher than in wells stimulated with peptides from other epitope families was additionally required for specific clonotypes. What TCRdb holds here is the immuneACCESS table cut down to in-frame rearrangements. Part of the clones is not present; checked against another copy, under half of the missing clones reflect an unresolved V gene, and the others are unexplained. V and J calls plus clone size are reproduced from that table; the DNA served to infer D and trimming. In all, the sample holds some 5,200 clones, and under 70% of those were seen once. Less than 45% of the sample lies in the top ten.

Paper-wide results and their limitations: The assay identified only TCR beta chains and indicated proliferation in response to antigen, without indicating T cell function or cytokine profile. Roughly 5 clonotypes recognized the Nef KF9 family and one clonotype recognized the HW9 family, while no responses to the TAALDMSHF plasma variant were seen. About 10 antigen-specific TCR beta clonotypes were identified, of which five to seven appeared to be cross-reactive for autologous or known escape epitope variants.

The receptor was isolated from a male donor with HIV. This chain is built from TRBV5-1 and TRBJ1-1, with no confident D gene call. The sample comprised cultured CD8+ T cells derived from PBMCs. The nucleotides read TGCGCCAGCAGCTTGGATGGCAGGACGGACACTGAAGCTTTCTTT. Its coded protein is CASSLDGRTDTEAFF.